This T cell receptor (beta chain) was identified during a study of blood T cell repertoires in COVID-19. Study-wide background: Italy, Spain and the United States were the sources of the convalescent and acute COVID-19 samples. Sources were T cells, B-cell-depleted T cells, or PBMCs; the material itself was cDNA or gDNA.

TCRdb's copy holds only in-frame clones and misses some; the assay was immunoSEQ multiplex PCR. The data contain around 130,000 clones, 82% of them seen just once; the ten biggest clones take up 3.5% to 5%. The CDR3 totals 18 residues. Unmatched junction bases numbered 11, after V lost 2 bases and J lost 2 bases. In germline, CDR1 is SGHTA, CDR2 FQGNSA. The origin of this receptor is a woman over 75 with acute or convalescent COVID-19. Sequencing input: peripheral blood. This chain links TRBV7-2 with TRBJ2-5; 10 nucleotides align to TRBD2. CDR3 sequence (DNA): TGTGCCAGCAGCTTAACGTGGGCTAGCGGGGGAGATCAAGAGACCCAGTACTTC. Amino acids: CASSLTWASGGDQETQYF.